This is a list of T cell receptor beta chains from one sample in a study of response to subunit inactivated influenza vaccine. MiXCR, run by TCRdb on the RT-PCR reads, gives a single entry per CDR3 protein. Among around 580,000 distinct CDR3 sequences, 13% to 15% were seen once, and the ten largest hold around 10%. Material: PBMCs from blood, obtained about 13 days after vaccination. The receptors shown here come from a man aged 45 to 65 who received an inactivated influenza vaccine. Each CDR3 is given with its conserved first and last residue. A D gene is named only where the DNA matches it firmly. Rows give clone size only sometimes, using once, few, many, or a class for an expanded clone.

CDR3: CASSGLAGGPYEQYF
DNA: TGTGCCAGCAGTGGCCTAGCGGGAGGGCCCTACGAGCAGTACTTC
size: -
length: 15
V: TRBV6-1
D: TRBD2
J: TRBJ2-7

CDR3: CASSLGQGGGKLFF
DNA: TGCGCCAGCAGCTTGGGACAGGGTGGCGGAAAACTGTTTTTT
size: few
length: 14
V: TRBV5-1
D: TRBD1
J: TRBJ1-4

CDR3: CSASARGSGFTDTQYF
DNA: TGCAGTGCTAGCGCCCGGGGGAGCGGATTCACAGATACGCAGTATTTT
size: -
length: 16
V: TRBV20-1
D: -
J: TRBJ2-3

CDR3: CSASSETQYF
DNA: TGCAGTGCTAGTTCGGAGACCCAGTACTTC
size: many
length: 10
V: TRBV20-1
D: -
J: TRBJ2-5

CDR3: CASSLAPGWTKRNTGELFF
DNA: TGTGCCAGCAGCTTAGCTCCAGGCTGGACCAAACGAAACACCGGGGAGCTGTTTTTT
size: -
length: 19
V: TRBV11-1
D: -
J: TRBJ2-2

CDR3: CATSHGTYEQYF
DNA: TGTGCCACCAGTCACGGAACCTACGAGCAGTACTTC
size: few
length: 12
V: TRBV24-1
D: -
J: TRBJ2-7

CDR3: CATSDSGIGYTF
DNA: TGTGCCACCAGTGATTCCGGGATTGGCTACACCTTC
size: -
length: 12
V: TRBV24-1
D: -
J: TRBJ1-2

CDR3: CASSSRGIAEAFF
DNA: TGTGCCAGCAGTTCCAGGGGAATCGCTGAAGCTTTCTTT
size: -
length: 13
V: TRBV27
D: -
J: TRBJ1-1

CDR3: CSASRGYDQPQHF
DNA: TGCAGTGCATCCAGGGGGTACGATCAGCCCCAGCATTTT
size: many
length: 13
V: TRBV20-1
D: TRBD1
J: TRBJ1-5

CDR3: CASSQAPGSNEQFF
DNA: TGTGCCAGCAGCCAAGCTCCTGGCAGCAATGAGCAGTTCTTC
size: -
length: 14
V: TRBV3-1
D: -
J: TRBJ2-1

CDR3: CSASQDGYTF
DNA: TGCAGTGCTAGCCAGGATGGCTACACCTTC
size: -
length: 10
V: TRBV20-1
D: -
J: TRBJ1-2

CDR3: CASSLDRNYEQYF
DNA: TGCGCCAGCAGCTTGGATCGGAACTACGAGCAGTACTTC
size: many
length: 13
V: TRBV5-1
D: -
J: TRBJ2-7

CDR3: CASSPNQGVAGELFF
DNA: TGTGCCAGCAGCCCGAACCAAGGAGTGGCCGGGGAGCTGTTTTTT
size: few
length: 15
V: TRBV9
D: -
J: TRBJ2-2

CDR3: CASSLDAFSYNSPLHF
DNA: TGTGCCAGCAGCTTGGACGCGTTCTCCTATAATTCACCCCTCCACTTT
size: many
length: 16
V: TRBV5-5
D: -
J: TRBJ1-6

CDR3: CASSLNLRGDEQYF
DNA: TGTGCCAGCAGCTTAAACCTACGAGGGGACGAGCAGTACTTC
size: few
length: 14
V: TRBV7-9
D: -
J: TRBJ2-7

CDR3: CASIGQGFSGYTF
DNA: TGTGCCAGTATTGGGCAGGGGTTTTCTGGCTACACCTTC
size: -
length: 13
V: TRBV19
D: -
J: TRBJ1-2

CDR3: CAGSSGYEQFF
DNA: TGTGCCGGATCCTCCGGGTATGAGCAGTTCTTC
size: few
length: 11
V: TRBV12-3/TRBV12-4
D: -
J: TRBJ2-1

CDR3: CASVLEWTQYF
DNA: TGTGCCAGCGTGCTCGAATGGACCCAGTACTTC
size: many
length: 11
V: TRBV7-9
D: -
J: TRBJ2-5

CDR3: CASSSGENTEAFF
DNA: TGTGCCAGCAGCTCCGGAGAGAACACTGAAGCTTTCTTT
size: many
length: 13
V: TRBV7-9
D: -
J: TRBJ1-1

CDR3: CASSQDPGPDTQYF
DNA: TGCGCCAGCAGCCAAGATCCGGGCCCAGATACGCAGTATTTT
size: few
length: 14
V: TRBV4-3
D: -
J: TRBJ2-3

CDR3: CASSLASAGTNEKLFF
DNA: TGTGCCAGCAGCTTAGCGTCGGCAGGGACTAATGAAAAACTGTTTTTT
size: -
length: 16
V: TRBV7-2
D: -
J: TRBJ1-4

CDR3: CASNRDSSGEQYF
DNA: TGCGCCAGCAACCGGGACTCCTCGGGCGAGCAGTACTTC
size: -
length: 13
V: TRBV5-1
D: -
J: TRBJ2-7

CDR3: CSVSDRSSGNTIYF
DNA: TGCAGCGTTTCGGACAGGTCCTCTGGAAACACCATATATTTT
size: -
length: 14
V: TRBV29-1
D: TRBD1
J: TRBJ1-3

CDR3: CASSPRNSPEGYTF
DNA: TGTGCCAGCAGCCCCCGAAACAGCCCAGAGGGCTACACCTTC
size: few
length: 14
V: TRBV4-2
D: -
J: TRBJ1-2

CDR3: CSARESGTSFYEQYF
DNA: TGCAGTGCTAGAGAGTCTGGGACTAGTTTCTACGAGCAGTACTTC
size: few
length: 15
V: TRBV20-1
D: TRBD2
J: TRBJ2-7

CDR3: CAWSVRPVNYGYTF
DNA: TGTGCCTGGAGTGTACGACCAGTTAACTATGGCTACACCTTC
size: few
length: 14
V: TRBV30
D: -
J: TRBJ1-2

CDR3: CASSLPGQGANTEAFF
DNA: TGTGCCAGCAGTCTCCCGGGACAGGGGGCGAACACTGAAGCTTTCTTT
size: few
length: 16
V: TRBV6-2/TRBV6-3
D: TRBD1
J: TRBJ1-1

CDR3: CASSSLGLAGGYEQYF
DNA: TGTGCCAGCAGCTCACTTGGTCTAGCGGGGGGCTACGAGCAGTACTTC
size: few
length: 16
V: TRBV7-8
D: TRBD2
J: TRBJ2-7

CDR3: CASSLTWASTDTQYF
DNA: TGTGCCAGCAGTTTAACGTGGGCGAGCACAGATACGCAGTATTTT
size: -
length: 15
V: TRBV27
D: -
J: TRBJ2-3

CDR3: CASSSRIRRYGYTF
DNA: TGTGCCAGCAGTTCGAGGATACGGCGGTATGGCTACACCTTC
size: once
length: 14
V: TRBV12-3/TRBV12-4
D: -
J: TRBJ1-2

CDR3: CASIDRAGSPLHF
DNA: TGTGCCAGCATCGACAGGGCAGGTTCACCCCTCCACTTT
size: few
length: 13
V: TRBV6-1
D: TRBD1
J: TRBJ1-6

CDR3: CASSYGTFENTEAFF
DNA: TGTGCCAGCAGCTACGGAACCTTTGAGAACACTGAAGCTTTCTTT
size: -
length: 15
V: TRBV6-5
D: -
J: TRBJ1-1

CDR3: CASRSQPNTEAFF
DNA: TGCGCCAGCAGGTCACAACCGAACACTGAAGCTTTCTTT
size: few
length: 13
V: TRBV5-1
D: -
J: TRBJ1-1

CDR3: CSALSPSGGAADTQYF
DNA: TGCAGTGCTCTTTCTCCTAGCGGGGGGGCGGCAGATACGCAGTATTTT
size: -
length: 16
V: TRBV20-1
D: TRBD2
J: TRBJ2-3

CDR3: CSANHPLAGGYNEQFF
DNA: TGCAGTGCTAACCACCCCCTAGCGGGGGGATACAATGAGCAGTTCTTC
size: -
length: 16
V: TRBV20-1
D: TRBD2
J: TRBJ2-1

CDR3: CASTRQTGELFF
DNA: TGTGCCAGCACCCGACAGACCGGGGAGCTGTTTTTT
size: few
length: 12
V: TRBV12-3/TRBV12-4
D: -
J: TRBJ2-2

CDR3: CSANPDSYEQYF
DNA: TGCAGTGCTAACCCAGATTCCTACGAGCAGTACTTC
size: few
length: 12
V: TRBV20-1
D: -
J: TRBJ2-7

CDR3: CAIKGGREAPLHF
DNA: TGTGCCATCAAGGGTGGTAGGGAGGCACCCCTCCACTTT
size: -
length: 13
V: TRBV10-3
D: -
J: TRBJ1-6

CDR3: CASSLGEGPYGYTF
DNA: TGTGCCAGCAGCTTAGGCGAGGGCCCCTATGGCTACACCTTC
size: many
length: 14
V: TRBV7-2
D: -
J: TRBJ1-2

CDR3: CSLAEGADTQYF
DNA: TGCAGCCTAGCGGAAGGAGCAGATACGCAGTATTTT
size: -
length: 12
V: TRBV29-1
D: TRBD2
J: TRBJ2-3

CDR3: CASSLEAVQETQYF
DNA: TGCGCCAGCAGCTTGGAAGCCGTACAAGAGACCCAGTACTTC
size: few
length: 14
V: TRBV5-1
D: -
J: TRBJ2-5

CDR3: CAISDGTGGLQVSISGANVLTF
DNA: TGTGCCATCAGTGACGGGACAGGGGGCCTCCAGGTGTCTATATCTGGGGCCAACGTCCTGACTTTC
size: -
length: 22
V: TRBV10-3
D: TRBD1
J: TRBJ2-6

CDR3: CASSYTGTASYNEQFF
DNA: TGTGCCAGCAGTTACACCGGGACGGCATCCTACAATGAGCAGTTCTTC
size: few
length: 16
V: TRBV6-5
D: -
J: TRBJ2-1

CDR3: CASSLLAGRADEQFF
DNA: TGTGCCAGCAGCCTTCTAGCGGGGAGGGCGGATGAGCAGTTCTTC
size: few
length: 15
V: TRBV7-8
D: TRBD2
J: TRBJ2-1

CDR3: CASSRRVSGGETQYF
DNA: TGTGCCAGCAGCCGGAGGGTCTCAGGCGGAGAGACCCAGTACTTC
size: -
length: 15
V: TRBV7-2
D: -
J: TRBJ2-5

CDR3: CASSLARGQGYEQYF
DNA: TGTGCCAGCAGTCTAGCCCGCGGGCAGGGATACGAGCAGTACTTC
size: -
length: 15
V: TRBV27
D: -
J: TRBJ2-7

CDR3: CSARSQTRNSNQPQHF
DNA: TGCAGTGCCCGGTCGCAGACCCGAAATAGCAATCAGCCCCAGCATTTT
size: -
length: 16
V: TRBV20-1
D: -
J: TRBJ1-5

CDR3: CASSSSAIPYEQYF
DNA: TGTGCCAGCAGTTCTTCTGCTATACCCTACGAGCAGTACTTC
size: -
length: 14
V: TRBV27
D: -
J: TRBJ2-7

CDR3: CASSWGAREPQHF
DNA: TGTGCCAGCAGTTGGGGGGCGCGAGAGCCCCAGCATTTT
size: many
length: 13
V: TRBV12-3/TRBV12-4
D: -
J: TRBJ1-5

CDR3: CASSLEGRMNTGELFF
DNA: TGTGCCAGCAGTTTAGAGGGACGAATGAACACCGGGGAGCTGTTTTTT
size: -
length: 16
V: TRBV27
D: -
J: TRBJ2-2

CDR3: CSAPPSSRGYTYEQYF
DNA: TGCAGTGCTCCCCCATCTTCCCGGGGGTATACCTACGAGCAGTACTTC
size: few
length: 16
V: TRBV20-1
D: -
J: TRBJ2-7

CDR3: CATSDTGANQPQHF
DNA: TGTGCCACATCCGATACAGGAGCCAATCAGCCCCAGCATTTT
size: many
length: 14
V: TRBV10-3
D: -
J: TRBJ1-5

CDR3: CASSFGLREYF
DNA: TGTGCCAGCAGTTTTGGATTGCGGGAGTACTTC
size: -
length: 11
V: TRBV27
D: -
J: TRBJ2-7